Detailed here is one T cell receptor beta chain. Its antigen is not known. V was clipped by 6 bases and J by 0 bases; unmatched bases: 8. Germline V gene data show CDR1 as MNHEY and CDR2 as SMNVEV (reference sequence). This CDR3 is built from 15 residues. With random hexamers, reverse transcription was performed on roughly 0.45 to 1 ug of RNA. A single record per CDR3 protein comes from TCRdb applying MiXCR to the immunoSEQ multiplex PCR reads. Among around 130,000 distinct CDR3 sequences listed, roughly 80% were seen once. The data stem from a study of CD8 T cells in Susac syndrome. Study-wide findings and caveats: Regarding the TCR sequencing and HLA analysis, the study admitted that a relatively small number of individuals were involved.

Both CD4+ and CD8+ T cells were negatively isolated, and TEMRA cells underwent FACS enrichment. V gene TRBV27 combines with J gene TRBJ2-7; 7 positions match TRBD2. Sequencing was done on a sample of CD8+ T cells from PBMCs. This clonotype was obtained from a human donor with multiple sclerosis. The CDR3 loop is CASSTVAGVSYEQYF. CDR3 nucleotides: TGTGCCAGCAGCACCGTAGCGGGCGTCTCCTACGAGCAGTACTTC.